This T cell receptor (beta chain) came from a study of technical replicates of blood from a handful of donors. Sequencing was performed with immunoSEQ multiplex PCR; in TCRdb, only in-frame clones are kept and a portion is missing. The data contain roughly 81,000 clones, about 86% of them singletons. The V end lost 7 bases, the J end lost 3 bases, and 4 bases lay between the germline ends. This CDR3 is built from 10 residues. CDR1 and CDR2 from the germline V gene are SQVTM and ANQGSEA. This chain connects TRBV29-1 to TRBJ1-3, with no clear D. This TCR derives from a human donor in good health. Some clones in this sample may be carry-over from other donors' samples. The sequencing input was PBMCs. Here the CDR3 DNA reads TGCAGCGCAGTTGGAAACACCATATATTTT. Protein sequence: CSAVGNTIYF. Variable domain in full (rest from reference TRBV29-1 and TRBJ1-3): SAVISQKPSRDICQRGTSLTIQCQVDSQVTMMFWYRQQPGQSLTLIATANQGSEATYESGFVIDKFPISRPNLTFSTLTVSNMSPEDSSIYLCSAVGNTIYFGEGSWLTVV.